This entry describes one T cell receptor (beta chain). There are many counts of this clonotype. Its antigen has not been determined. Base qualities are not at hand, and no much larger clone is one base apart. These data originate in a study of T cell repertoires in cytomegalovirus infection (dated by TCRdb to the late 2010s). Regarding the study in general: Donor HLA type was relevant to the analysis, because carriage of CMV infection together with the matching HLA type was indicated by public TCR beta signatures. The paper's findings and limits, for the study overall: The ex vivo response was dominated by HLA-C-restricted CMV-specific TCR beta clonotypes, which also provided the single most frequent clonotype in two of eight donors. Cumulative frequency of public TCR beta family members discriminated carriers of CMV infection plus the relevant HLA type in this cohort and an independent 352-donor cohort.

Counted from cysteine to phenylalanine, this CDR3 has 13 amino acids. The DNA shown is the 39-base CDR3, in frame from base 1. CDR1 and CDR2 (MDHEN, SYDVKM) derive from the germline V gene. V is reduced by 6 bases and J by 3 bases, leaving a spacing of 9 bases between them. The data were produced on an Illumina HiSeq 1500. TCRdb ran its own pipeline on the public reads, namely fastp trimming at Q25 and MiXCR clone calling, and kept in-frame beta chains. Rows are unified per CDR3 protein, each entry keeping the most common DNA and genes. This sample comprises roughly 500,000 distinct CDR3 sequences, approximately 11% of them detected only once. The ten most abundant clones make up roughly a tenth of the sample.

This chain joins TRBV28 to TRBJ1-5; TRBD1 is a weak D gene call, 6 bases matching. The sample consisted of PBMCs. This clonotype originated in a human donor in good health (CMV status not recorded). Some clones in this sample may be carry-over from other donors' samples. The nucleotide sequence is given as TGTGCCAGCAGACAGGGAAACAATCAGCCCCAGCATTTT. It is translated as CASRQGNNQPQHF.